The clone carrying this T cell receptor beta chain was seen many times. Its antigen remains unknown. TCRdb reprocessed the 5' RACE reads with MiXCR, giving one entry per CDR3 protein. The profile shows fewer than 350,000 distinct CDR3 sequences, 3.6% of them singletons. The V and J ends lost 4 bases and 5 bases, in that order; junction bases with no gene match: 8. This CDR3 has 14 amino acids. CDR1 is SGHRS, CDR2 YFSETQ, per germline. This record belongs to a study of T cells after yellow fever vaccination. Study findings and constraints: Overall, a small share of clonotypes was seen in both CD4 and CD8 compartments. Primary-vaccination clones mostly resurfaced post-booster (about 96% CD4, roughly 90% CD8).

This sequence joins TRBV5-1 and TRBJ2-5; 7 bases fit TRBD1. The clonotype originates from a man aged 18 to 30 who received the YFV17D yellow fever vaccine. This sample comprised PBMCs, obtained on the day of the yellow fever booster vaccination. The CDR3 DNA is TGCGCCAGCAGCCCCGGGACAGTAGAGGAGACCCAGTACTTC. Its translation is CASSPGTVEETQYF. The full variable domain, its missing parts supplied by reference TRBV5-1 and TRBJ2-5, is KAGVTQTPRYLIKTRGQQVTLSCSPISGHRSVSWYQQTPGQGLQFLFEYFSETQRNKGNFPGRFSGRQFSNSRSEMNVSTLELGDSALYLCASSPGTVEETQYFGPGTRLLVL.